This entry lists 18 T cell receptor beta chains sequenced from one sample in a study of OX40 agonist ivuxolimab in advanced cancers. This table comes from immunoSEQ multiplex PCR, and its TCRdb copy is limited to in-frame clones, with some not included. The sample has about 49,000 clones; 85% are singletons. Material: CD4+ or CD8+ T cells sorted from blood, obtained in a trial of the OX40 agonist ivuxolimab. The source of these receptors is an adult with an advanced solid tumor such as melanoma, head and neck, liver or kidney cancer.

This sequence joins TRBV6-5 and TRBJ2-3; D gene ambiguous. The CDR3 is made up of 14 amino acids. The V and J ends lost 2 bases and 6 bases respectively, with 12 bases between them. CDR1 and CDR2 (germline): MNHEY, SVGAGI. Written as DNA, the CDR3 is TGTGCCAGCAGTTACGGGCGGAATGGGGATACGCAGTATTTT. This encodes CASSYGRNGDTQYF.

V gene TRBV7-2 combines with J gene TRBJ2-4; possibly TRBD1 for D (6 bases). CDR3 length: 17 residues. The V end was cut by 5 bases, the J end by 9 bases, with 26 bases between. CDR1 is SGHTA, CDR2 FQGNSA, per germline. CDR3 in amino acids: CASSLDPGHYLEIIQYF. In DNA form, the CDR3 reads TGTGCCAGCAGCCTAGACCCGGGACACTATCTGGAAATCATTCAGTACTTC.

This clone came up a few times. V gene TRBV11-2 combines with J gene TRBJ1-1, with unresolved D. Trimming shortened V by 6 bases and J by 4 bases, and 6 bases separated the two germline ends. CDR3 length equals 11 residues. Germline V gene lookup returns CDR1 SGHAT and CDR2 FQNNGV. CDR3 bases: TGTGCCAGCAGACTAGGCACTGAAGCTTTCTTT. Translation gives CASRLGTEAFF.

CDR3 bases: TGTGCCAGCTCCTCCGTGCCCGGAAACACCATATATTTT. Protein sequence: CASSSVPGNTIYF. The V gene is TRBV19, the J gene TRBJ1-3; D gene ambiguous. The germline CDR1 and CDR2 sequences are LNHDA and SQIVND (reference sequence). The V end lost 9 bases, the J end lost 4 bases, and 13 bases lay between the germline ends. CDR3 length equals 13 residues.

V usage is TRBV18 and J usage is TRBJ1-2, with D maybe TRBD1 (5 bases). V shed 6 bases and J shed 4 bases, with 18 bases lying between them. Per germline, CDR1 KGHSH and CDR2 LQKENI. This CDR3 region has 15 residues. This chain's CDR3 is CASSAGRGSSYGYTF. As DNA, the CDR3 is TGTGCCAGCTCGGCCGGGCGGGGGAGCTCCTATGGCTACACCTTC.

V is TRBV7-2 and J is TRBJ2-3; perhaps TRBD1 as D (6 bases). The ends were cut back, 1 base at V and 4 bases at J, with 15 bases in the middle. CDR3 length equals 16 residues. Germline assignment: CDR1 SGHTA and CDR2 FQGNSA. The CDR3 sequence: CASSLGGGGRADTQYF. The CDR3 region has the DNA TGTGCCAGCAGCTTAGGAGGGGGTGGACGTGCAGATACGCAGTATTTT.

In DNA form, the CDR3 reads TGTGCCAGCAGCTTAGCAGGCACTGAAGCTTTCTTT. Its protein product is CASSLAGTEAFF. The gene calls are TRBV11-1 and TRBJ1-1, with D unclear. Germline assignment: CDR1 SGHAT and CDR2 FQDESV (reference sequence). CDR3 length: 12 amino acids. With 0 bases removed from V and 4 bases from J, the gap between germline ends came to 3 bases.

The gene calls are TRBV12-5 and TRBJ1-3; D uncertain. The ends were cut back, 2 bases at V and 2 bases at J, with 10 bases in the middle. This CDR3 comprises 15 residues. The V gene's germline CDR1 is LGHNT and CDR2 FRNRAP. This CDR3 is CASGLPLNPGNTIYF. The CDR3 nucleotides are TGTGCTAGTGGTTTGCCCCTAAACCCTGGAAACACCATATATTTT.

The rearrangement links TRBV4-3 to TRBJ2-1, with 7 bases matching TRBD2. Trimming removed 0 bases from V and 3 bases from J; junction bases left unmatched: 5. The germline gives CDR1 LGHNA, CDR2 YSLEER. The CDR3 consists of 16 residues. Written as DNA, the CDR3 is TGCGCCAGCAGCCAAGATCTCCGGGGGGTCTACAATGAGCAGTTCTTC. It specifies CASSQDLRGVYNEQFF.

This clone was counted a single time. V usage is TRBV9 and J usage is TRBJ2-4; D might be TRBD1 (6 bases). This CDR3 comprises 16 residues. Germline V gene sequence: CDR1 SGDLS, CDR2 YYNGEE. The V gene lost 0 bases and the J gene lost 3 bases, with 13 bases spanning the gap. CDR3 DNA sequence: TGTGCCAGCAGCGTAGGAGGGGGTATTGACAAAAACATTCAGTACTTC. Residues: CASSVGGGIDKNIQYF.

This chain uses TRBV13 with TRBJ1-6; TRBD1 aligns across 11 bases. J lost 5 bases, V lost 5 bases, and 14 bases had no gene match. CDR3 length: 19 residues. Germline lookup yields CDR1 PRHDT and CDR2 FYEKMQ (reference sequence). The CDR3 DNA reads as TGTGCCAGCAGCCCCCTCAGGACAGGGGGCCGGAGAAATAATTCACCCCTCCACTTT. Translating gives CASSPLRTGGRRNNSPLHF.

The chain has TRBV7-3 and TRBJ2-5; D perhaps matches TRBD1 (5 bases). The CDR3 runs to 15 residues. The germline V gene encodes CDR1 SGHTA and CDR2 FQGTGA. V was cut by 1 base and J by 3 bases, with 12 bases left in between. The CDR3, as DNA: TGTGCCAGCAGCTTAAGCCCAGGGTTAAAAGAGACCCAGTACTTC. Translated, it gives CASSLSPGLKETQYF.

About this clone itself: At one boundary the junction diverges from the germline segment, which might be a read error. The chain couples TRBV7-9 to TRBJ2-7, with a weak D call TRBD1 (6 bases). This CDR3 is built from 16 residues. CDR1 is SEHNR, CDR2 FQNEAQ, per germline (reference sequence). CDR3 in amino acids: CASSLGFRDKTYEQYF. The CDR3 DNA reads as TGTGCCAGCAGTTTAGGGTTCCGGGACAAGACCTACGAGCAGTACTTC.

This sequence joins TRBV19 and TRBJ1-1, with D maybe TRBD1 (6 bases). V was clipped by 4 bases and J by 5 bases, with 17 bases between them. From germline, CDR1 is LNHDA and CDR2 SQIVND (reference sequence). The CDR3 has 15 residues. The CDR3 protein is CASSTFGGLGTEAFF. The DNA of the CDR3 is TGTGCCAGTAGTACTTTTGGGGGCTTGGGGACTGAAGCTTTCTTT.

The sample holds one count of this clone. The chain recombines TRBV30 with TRBJ2-7; possibly TRBD2 for D (6 bases). The V and J ends lost 6 bases and 6 bases respectively, with 30 bases between them. Germline CDR1 and CDR2: GTSNPN and SVGIG (reference sequence). The CDR3 extends over 17 amino acids. In DNA, the CDR3 is TGTGCCTGCCAGGAGGGGTTGGGAGCTGGGACGCGCATCGAGCAGTACTTC. Its translation: CACQEGLGAGTRIEQYF.

The chain combines TRBV4-2 with TRBJ1-4; tentative D call: TRBD1 (5 bases). V was cut by 0 bases and J by 7 bases, with 12 bases left in between. The germline CDR1 and CDR2 sequences are LGHNA and YNFKEQ. CDR3 length: 15 residues. CDR3 residues: CASSQEGGGREKLFF. The CDR3 DNA follows: TGTGCCAGCAGCCAAGAGGGCGGGGGACGTGAAAAACTGTTTTTT.

V and J are TRBV7-6 and TRBJ1-4; 10 bases align to TRBD1. Germline CDR1 and CDR2: SGHVS and FNYEAQ. The V gene end was trimmed by 7 bases and the J gene end by 7 bases; junction bases not matched to a gene: 21. The CDR3 runs 19 residues. CDR3 bases: TGTGCCAGCATGCTTAGAGGTAGACAGGGGGCCTCGAGTGGTGAAAAACTGTTTTTT. It translates to CASMLRGRQGASSGEKLFF.

The chain couples TRBV7-8 to TRBJ1-1; 12 bases are shared with TRBD1. After removal of 3 bases from V and 0 bases from J, the junction contained 11 bases not matched to a gene. The CDR3 extends over 19 amino acids. Germline lookup yields CDR1 SGHVS and CDR2 FQNEAQ. The CDR3 reads CASSFLPPGQGALNTEAFF. The DNA for the CDR3 is TGTGCCAGCAGCTTTCTCCCCCCGGGACAGGGGGCTTTGAACACTGAAGCTTTCTTT.